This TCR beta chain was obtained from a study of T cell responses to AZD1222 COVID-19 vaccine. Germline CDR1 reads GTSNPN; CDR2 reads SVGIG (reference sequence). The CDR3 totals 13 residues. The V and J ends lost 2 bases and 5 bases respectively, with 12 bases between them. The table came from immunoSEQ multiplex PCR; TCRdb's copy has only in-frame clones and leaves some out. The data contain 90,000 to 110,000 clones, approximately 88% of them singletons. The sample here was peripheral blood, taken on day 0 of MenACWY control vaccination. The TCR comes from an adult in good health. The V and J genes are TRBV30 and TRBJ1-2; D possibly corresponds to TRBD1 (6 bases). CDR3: CAWSLRGGYGYTF. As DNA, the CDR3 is TGTGCCTGGAGTTTAAGGGGGGGGTATGGCTACACCTTC.